A single T cell receptor beta chain is shown here with its context. The target antigen is unknown. These data come from a study of cytomegalovirus exposure and HLA in healthy donors. The study's findings and limits: The study assumed roughly uniform donor sequencing depth for presence/absence analyses. Testing in vitro showed a few CMV-associated chains specific for CMV antigens. In a later analysis, at a false discovery rate of 0.05, 16,951 TCR beta sequences were associated with HLA alleles.

Trimming cost V 5 bases and J 0 bases, with 11 bases left between them. CDR1 and CDR2 (germline): SQVTM, ANQGSEA. The CDR3 spans 13 residues. 13 Jbeta primers and 60 Vbeta primers were used for the PCR. TCRdb's table, derived via immunoSEQ multiplex PCR, lists solely in-frame clones and lacks some. The data hold 100,000 to 150,000 clones, with 73% observed a single time. Sequencing input: PBMCs. The receptor's source is a man in his sixties in good health and CMV-seropositive. The chain is built from TRBV29-1 and TRBJ2-7, with D perhaps matching TRBD1 (6 bases). The CDR3 sequence is CSVWTERSYEQYF. As DNA, the CDR3 is TGCAGCGTTTGGACAGAGCGCTCCTACGAGCAGTACTTC.